These 16 T cell receptor beta chains originate from one sample sequenced in a study of blood T cell repertoires in COVID-19. TCRdb keeps only in-frame clones here, not all; method: immunoSEQ multiplex PCR. The data contain about 89,000 clones, almost 85% of them seen just once; the ten biggest clones take up more than 9%. Input material: peripheral blood. The receptor source for this set is a man in his 70s with acute or convalescent COVID-19.

The V call is TRBV18, the J call TRBJ2-6, with D unresolved. The ends were cut back, 3 bases at V and 0 bases at J, with 9 bases in the middle. Per germline, CDR1 KGHSH and CDR2 LQKENI. The CDR3 is 16 residues long. CDR3: CASSPTSNSGANVLTF. Written as DNA, the CDR3 is TGTGCCAGCTCACCCACTTCTAACTCTGGGGCCAACGTCCTGACTTTC.

This clone was seen once. This chain joins TRBV16 and TRBJ2-2; 10 nucleotides match TRBD2. The CDR3 runs 17 residues. Germline CDR1 and CDR2: KGHSY and FQNENV. The J segment lost 6 bases and the V segment lost 0 bases, leaving 7 bases of the junction unmatched. The CDR3 is CASSQSRAGGPSGELFF. Written as DNA, the CDR3 is TGTGCCAGCAGCCAATCTCGAGCGGGAGGGCCGTCCGGGGAGCTGTTTTTT.

This clone was seen a single time. The V gene is TRBV5-4, the J gene TRBJ2-3, with 7 bases aligning to TRBD2. The CDR3 loop spans 16 amino acids. Germline loops: CDR1 SGHNT, CDR2 YYREEE (reference sequence). After removal of 2 bases from V and 0 bases from J, the junction contained 6 bases not matched to a gene. CDR3 protein: CASSFGRGTSTDTQYF. The CDR3, as DNA: TGTGCCAGCAGCTTCGGGCGGGGGACTAGCACAGATACGCAGTATTTT.

The genes are TRBV7-2 and TRBJ2-1; D not resolved. This CDR3 comprises 16 residues. V lost 4 bases and J lost 7, with 20 bases in between. From germline, CDR1 is SGHTA and CDR2 FQGNSA. The CDR3 sequence: CASSSLRGPAFNEQFF. The CDR3 DNA reads TGTGCCAGCAGCTCCCTTCGAGGCCCAGCTTTTAATGAGCAGTTCTTC.

V and J are TRBV6-2 or TRBV6-3 and TRBJ1-6; D is ambiguous. The ends were cut back, 6 bases at V and 8 bases at J, with 17 bases in the middle. The germline V gene has CDR1 MNHEY and CDR2 SVGEGT. This CDR3 has 15 residues. Here the CDR3 DNA reads TGTGCCAGCAGCCCTCGTGGCCCGGGGTATTCACCCCTCCACTTT. Its translation: CASSPRGPGYSPLHF.

Remarks on this clone: Within the sample, other DNA sequences also encode this same CDR3. This chain uses TRBV2 with TRBJ1-1, with unresolved D. V lost 2 bases, J lost 1 base, and 5 bases lay in between. Germline V gene data show CDR1 as SNHLY and CDR2 as FYNNEI. The CDR3 is 13 amino acids. The CDR3 sequence is CASSELPNTEAFF. In DNA form, the CDR3 reads TGTGCCAGCAGTGAACTCCCGAACACTGAAGCTTTCTTT.

V gene TRBV9 combines with J gene TRBJ1-2; TRBD1 agrees at 7 bases. V trimming: 0 bases; J trimming: 3 bases; junction bases outside the gene matches: 5. Germline CDR1 and CDR2: SGDLS and YYNGEE. CDR3 size: 15 residues. CDR3 loop: CASSVALGGDYGYTF. CDR3 nucleotides: TGTGCCAGCAGCGTAGCTCTAGGGGGCGACTATGGCTACACCTTC.

The chain recombines TRBV6-5 with TRBJ1-1; D is uncertain. Germline loops: CDR1 MNHEY, CDR2 SVGAGI. The V end lost 4 bases, the J end lost 1 base, and 13 bases lay between the germline ends. The CDR3 covers 15 residues. The CDR3 DNA reads as TGTGCCAGCAGTTCCCGAGGGCACGGGAACACTGAAGCTTTCTTT. This translates into CASSSRGHGNTEAFF.

This rearrangement joins TRBV28 to TRBJ2-5, with D possibly TRBD2 on 5 matching bases. Germline V gene lookup returns CDR1 MDHEN and CDR2 SYDVKM. There are 13 residues in the CDR3. V was pared by 5 bases and J by 5 bases, with 12 bases between. The CDR3 region is CASSPGELETQYF. Written as DNA, the CDR3 is TGTGCCAGCAGTCCCGGGGAGTTGGAGACCCAGTACTTC.

The chain joins TRBV6-6 to TRBJ1-2; tentative D call: TRBD1 (6 bases). Per the germline V gene, CDR1 is MNHNY and CDR2 is SVGAGI (reference sequence). This CDR3 comprises 12 residues. The germline V and J ends were trimmed by 6 bases and 5 bases, with 10 bases remaining between them. The chain's CDR3 is CASSRTVYGYTF. The CDR3 DNA reads as TGTGCCAGCAGCCGGACAGTTTATGGCTACACCTTC.

The chain is built from TRBV9 and TRBJ2-1; 10 nucleotides align to TRBD1. Germline trimming cut 3 bases from V and 12 bases from J; bases unmatched to any gene: 6. The germline V gene encodes CDR1 SGDLS and CDR2 YYNGEE. CDR3 length equals 13 residues. The CDR3 DNA reads as TGTGCCAGCAGCGCCTCCGGGACAGGGGTGCAGTTCTTC. Translating gives CASSASGTGVQFF.

The rearrangement joins TRBV7-3 to TRBJ2-1, with TRBD1 matching over 10 bases. CDR1 SGHTA and CDR2 FQGTGA come from the germline V gene. V lost 5 bases, J lost 8 bases, and 9 bases stayed unmatched. This CDR3 spans 15 amino acids. The CDR3 is CASSLGQGGGDEQFF. For the CDR3, the DNA is TGTGCCAGCAGCCTCGGACAGGGGGGAGGTGATGAGCAGTTCTTC.

This chain uses TRBV7-3 with TRBJ2-1, with D maybe TRBD2 (5 bases). The germline V gene encodes CDR1 SGHTA and CDR2 FQGTGA. Trimming left V 5 bases short and J 0 bases short, with 11 bases between. The CDR3 length is 15 residues. The CDR3 bases are TGTGCCAGCAGCCCTACTAGTGGCTCCTACAATGAGCAGTTCTTC. It is translated as CASSPTSGSYNEQFF.

In the case of this clone: Other DNA sequences in this sample translate to the same CDR3. The rearrangement links TRBV14 to TRBJ2-7; possibly TRBD2 for D (5 bases). There are 13 residues in the CDR3. Germline CDR1 is SGHDN and CDR2 is FVKESK. Trimming removed 3 bases at V and 2 bases at J, with 8 bases between. CDR3 loop: CASSQVRAYEQYF. The CDR3 nucleotides are TGTGCCAGCAGCCAGGTGAGGGCCTACGAGCAGTACTTC.

The chain recombines TRBV24-1 with TRBJ2-2, with TRBD2 matching 9 bases. The trim removed 1 base at V and 4 bases at J, leaving 9 bases unmatched. This CDR3 has 18 residues. Germline CDR1 is KGHDR and CDR2 is SFDVKD. CDR3 loop: CATSDFGIAGVATGELFF. The CDR3, as DNA: TGTGCCACCAGTGATTTTGGAATAGCGGGAGTTGCCACCGGGGAGCTGTTTTTT.

The chain uses TRBV7-2 and TRBJ1-4; D call uncertain. This CDR3 is 14 amino acids long. Trimming removed 2 bases at V and 6 bases at J, with 10 bases between. Germline CDR1 SGHTA, CDR2 FQGNSA. This CDR3 is CASSLTRVDEKLFF. The CDR3 region has the DNA TGTGCCAGCAGCTTAACTCGCGTAGATGAAAAACTGTTTTTT.